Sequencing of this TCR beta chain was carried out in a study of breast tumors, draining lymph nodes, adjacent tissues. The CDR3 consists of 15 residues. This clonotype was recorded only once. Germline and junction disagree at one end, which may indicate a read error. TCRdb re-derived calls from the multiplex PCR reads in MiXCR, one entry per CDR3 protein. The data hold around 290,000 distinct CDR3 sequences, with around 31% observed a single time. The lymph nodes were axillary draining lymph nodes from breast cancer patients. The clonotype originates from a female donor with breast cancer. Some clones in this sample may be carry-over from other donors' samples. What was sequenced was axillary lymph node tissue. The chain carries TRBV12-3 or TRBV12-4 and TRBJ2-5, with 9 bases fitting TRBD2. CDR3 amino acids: CASTPRSGRGETQCF. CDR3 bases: TGTGCCAGCACACCACGTAGCGGGAGAGGCGAGACCCAGTGCTTC.